The clone carrying this TCR beta chain was detected a few times. What it binds is not known. Hyperthyroidism was newly diagnosed in patients aged 18 to 65 (duration under 2 months). PBMCs came from 9 to 10 ml fresh peripheral blood. The germline CDR1 and CDR2 sequences are KGHSH and LQKENI. This CDR3 has 14 amino acids. Trimming removed 3 bases at V and 4 bases at J, with 12 bases between. Amplification targeted TCR beta CDR3 regions from RNA transcripts. RT-PCR in the first round (using the HTBI primer set) targeted the TCR CDR3. TCRdb re-derived calls from the multiplex PCR reads in MiXCR, one entry per CDR3 protein. The sample has more than 600,000 distinct CDR3 sequences, roughly 15% seen once. These data belong to a study of T cells in Graves' hyperthyroidism and ophthalmopathy. Study conclusions and caveats: Ophthalmopathy prediction by the model preceded onset by a median about 6.8 months.

J is TRBJ1-1 and V is TRBV18; D is undetermined. The sequenced sample was blood. The receptor was derived from a man aged 18 to 29 with Graves' hyperthyroidism. This chain's CDR3 is CASSPSARTTEAFF. The CDR3 nucleotides read TGTGCCAGCTCACCGTCAGCACGGACCACTGAAGCTTTCTTT.